One and the same sample provided the 21 T cell receptor beta chains below, sequenced in a study of vaccination and CD4 T cells after COVID-19 (dated 2022 in TCRdb). Libraries came from PCR. The reads were generated on an Illumina iSeq 100. DNA from cultured CD4+ T cells underwent TCR sequencing with the Oncomine TCR Beta short-read assay at the Johns Hopkins FTIC core. Clones were called with MiXCR by TCRdb after fastp trimmed the public reads at Q25, and only in-frame beta chains were retained. Rows are unified per CDR3 protein, each entry keeping the most common DNA and genes. Recorded for this sample are approximately 20,000 distinct CDR3 sequences; around 62% of them occurred a single time. About 23% of the sample goes to the ten largest clones. The antigens these receptors bind are not known. The intended sense of this specimen's treatment or condition label: roughly 10-day PBMC culture with coronavirus spike peptide pools or control peptides (ViraFEST assay).

Sample: CD4+ T cells from blood, cultured in vitro, taken before SARS-CoV-2 vaccination. These receptors were collected from a human donor who received a COVID-19 vaccine.

The chain carries TRBV5-6 and TRBJ1-5; no clear D. V lost 2 bases, J lost 9 bases, and 6 bases lay in between. Germline lookup yields CDR1 SGHDT and CDR2 YYEEEE. This CDR3 contains 11 residues. This CDR3 reads CASSFCRPQHF. Here the CDR3 DNA reads TGTGCCAGCAGCTTTTGTCGGCCCCAGCATTTT.

V gene TRBV24-1 combines with J gene TRBJ2-3; TRBD2 might be the D (7 bases). The ends were cut back, 7 bases at V and 3 bases at J, with 10 bases in the middle. Germline CDR1 and CDR2: KGHDR and SFDVKD. This CDR3 has 13 residues. The CDR3 DNA reads as TGTGCCACCAGGGGGGGGGCGACAGATACGCAGTATTTT. Its translation is CATRGGATDTQYF.

This clonotype was counted a few times. This chain uses TRBV12-3 or TRBV12-4 with TRBJ1-2; 10 bases are a match to TRBD1. The CDR3 runs 16 residues. J gave up 2 bases and V 8 bases, and 11 bases lay outside the gene matches. The CDR3 DNA is TGTGCCAGCCGAATCACCGACAGGGGGCGAAACTATGGCTACACCTTC. Its protein is CASRITDRGRNYGYTF.

J is TRBJ2-3 and V is TRBV20-1; TRBD2 is a possible D gene (7 bases). CDR1 is DFQATT and CDR2 is SNEGSKA in the germline V gene (reference sequence). CDR3 length: 14 residues. Trimming pared 5 bases from V and 1 base from J, leaving 13 bases between. The CDR3 bases are TGCAGTGCTGGGGGGGGGGCCCGCACAGATACGCAGTATTTT. As protein: CSAGGGARTDTQYF.

J is TRBJ1-1 and V is TRBV20-1; D gene uncertain. Germline-derived CDR1 and CDR2 are DFQATT and SNEGSKA (reference sequence). CDR3 length: 13 residues. V lost 2 bases to trimming and J lost 3 bases, with 10 bases between them. CDR3 sequence (DNA): TGCAGTGCTAGACCCCCCGAGTACACTGAAGCTTTCTTT. Protein: CSARPPEYTEAFF.

The chain links TRBV7-9 to TRBJ2-7; TRBD1 matches 10 bases. The germline V gene has CDR1 SEHNR and CDR2 FQNEAQ (reference sequence). The CDR3 runs to 16 residues. V lost 4 bases, J lost 4 bases, and 10 bases stayed unmatched. CDR3 residues: CASSSPSGTGVYEQYF. The CDR3 DNA sequence: TGTGCCAGCAGCTCCCCATCCGGGACAGGGGTTTACGAGCAGTACTTC.

The chain has TRBV2 and TRBJ1-6; TRBD1 matches at 10 bases. The CDR3 spans 15 residues. Germline CDR1 reads SNHLY; CDR2 reads FYNNEI. The junction had 6 bases not matched to a gene; V was cut back by 6 bases and J by 7 bases. CDR3 protein: CASSQQGQGNSPLHF. In DNA form, the CDR3 reads TGTGCCAGCAGCCAACAGGGACAGGGGAATTCACCCCTCCACTTT.

The CDR3 coding sequence is TGTGCCAGCAGCGCGCCCGCGGTATCCTACGAGCAGTACTTC. Translation gives CASSAPAVSYEQYF. The J gene is TRBJ2-7, the V gene TRBV14; unclear D gene. The V gene lost 5 bases and the J gene lost 1 base, with 12 bases spanning the gap. Germline CDR1 reads SGHDN; CDR2 reads FVKESK. The length of the CDR3 is 14 residues.

The V call is TRBV7-3, the J call TRBJ1-3; D possibly corresponds to TRBD1 (6 bases). CDR1 and CDR2 from the germline V gene are SGHTA and FQGTGA. The CDR3 covers 13 residues. V dropped 4 bases and J dropped 4 bases, with 8 bases sitting between them. This chain's CDR3 is CASSSDSGNTIYF. The DNA for the CDR3 is TGTGCCAGCAGCTCGGACAGCGGAAACACCATATATTTT.

The V gene is TRBV6-2 or TRBV6-3, the J gene TRBJ2-7; D may correspond to TRBD1 or TRBD2 (5 bases each). Germline values: CDR1 MNHEY, CDR2 SVGEGT. V lost 5 bases and J lost 2, with 13 bases in between. This CDR3 is built from 14 residues. The CDR3 sequence: CASSPLGRAYEQYF. CDR3 DNA: TGTGCCAGCAGTCCTTTGGGACGGGCCTACGAGCAGTACTTC.

The chain employs TRBV14 and TRBJ2-5; D may correspond to TRBD1 or TRBD2 (6 bases each). The germline V and J ends were trimmed by 1 base and 4 bases, with 13 bases remaining between them. The CDR3 contains 15 residues. Looked up from germline, CDR1 is SGHDN and CDR2 is FVKESK. The DNA for the CDR3 is TGTGCCAGCAGCCAAGGATCTGGGGGGCGAGAGACCCAGTACTTC. Its protein product is CASSQGSGGRETQYF.

This clonotype has just one count. This chain connects TRBV14 to TRBJ1-5; D perhaps matches TRBD1 (6 bases). Germline V lookup: CDR1 SGHDN, CDR2 FVKESK. This CDR3 comprises 13 residues. V gave up 8 bases and J gave up 6 bases, with 14 bases separating them. CDR3 coding DNA: TGTGCCAGCGGGGGCAGGGGCGGTCAGCCCCAGCATTTT. Protein: CASGGRGGQPQHF.

The CDR3 region is CAISGGVAEAFF. In DNA form, the CDR3 reads TGTGCCATCAGTGGCGGGGTCGCTGAAGCTTTCTTT. V and J are TRBV10-3 and TRBJ1-1; D remains ambiguous. The V gene's germline CDR1 is ENHRY and CDR2 SYGVKD. Trimming took 4 bases from V and 6 from J, leaving 9 bases between them. The CDR3 is made up of 12 amino acids.

In DNA form, the CDR3 reads TGTGCCAGCAGTTTGCTAGCGGTGCCCGATACGCAGTATTTT. This codes for CASSLLAVPDTQYF. The chain is built from TRBV27 and TRBJ2-3; the match to TRBD2 covers 7 bases. V was pared by 3 bases and J by 6 bases, with 6 bases of the junction left unmatched. Germline values: CDR1 MNHEY, CDR2 SMNVEV (reference sequence). The CDR3 contains 14 residues.

The chain joins TRBV7-2 to TRBJ1-5; 9 bases line up with TRBD1. Looked up from germline, CDR1 is SGHTA and CDR2 is FQGNSA. The junction had 9 bases not matched to a gene; V was cut back by 5 bases and J by 7 bases. The CDR3 spans 15 residues. The CDR3 DNA is TGTGCCAGCAGCGATCCGGGACAGGGCATCCAGCCCCAGCATTTT. This translates into CASSDPGQGIQPQHF.

The table lists this clonotype with a count of one. This chain uses TRBV4-2 with TRBJ2-7, with 8 nucleotides matching TRBD1. This CDR3 has 15 residues. The junction had 8 bases not matched to a gene; V was cut back by 4 bases and J by 3 bases. CDR1 is LGHNA and CDR2 is YNFKEQ in the germline V gene. The CDR3 bases are TGTGCCAGCAGCCTCGGACAGGGAGGAAACTACGAGCAGTACTTC. It codes for CASSLGQGGNYEQYF.

V usage is TRBV2 and J usage is TRBJ1-5; D may be TRBD1 (5 bases). CDR1 is SNHLY and CDR2 is FYNNEI in the germline V gene. V dropped 1 base and J dropped 7 bases, with 14 bases sitting between them. CDR3 length equals 15 residues. Written as DNA, the CDR3 is TGTGCCAGCAGTGAAGATAGGGGAGGTCGGCAGCCCCAGCATTTT. Translating it yields CASSEDRGGRQPQHF.

As to this clonotype: The junction departs from the called germline gene at one end, perhaps through a read error. The chain combines TRBV20-1 with TRBJ2-5; a weak D match, TRBD2 (6 bases). Germline V gives CDR1 DFQATT, CDR2 SNEGSKA (reference sequence). CDR3 length equals 14 residues. CDR3 loop: CSARGGGFRGTKYF. Here the CDR3 DNA reads TGCAGTGCTAGAGGGGGTGGCTTCCGGGGGACCAAGTACTTC.

The chain recombines TRBV6-1 with TRBJ2-3; no reliable D call. With 2 bases removed from V and 6 bases from J, the gap between germline ends came to 15 bases. Per the germline V gene, CDR1 is MNHNS and CDR2 is SASEGT. The CDR3 extends over 15 amino acids. This CDR3 is CASSELWVRDDTQYF. CDR3 DNA: TGTGCCAGCAGTGAATTGTGGGTCCGTGACGATACGCAGTATTTT.

The rearrangement joins TRBV12-3 or TRBV12-4 to TRBJ2-7, with 8 positions matching TRBD2. This CDR3 has 14 residues. V was clipped by 6 bases and J by 5 bases; unmatched bases: 9. The CDR3 protein is CASRESGGRDEQYF. The CDR3 coding sequence is TGTGCCAGCAGAGAAAGCGGGGGCCGCGACGAGCAGTACTTC.

The chain recombines TRBV2 with TRBJ2-1; TRBD1 might be the D (5 bases). Trimming stripped 5 bases from V and 6 bases from J, with 17 bases between. Looked up from germline, CDR1 is SNHLY and CDR2 is FYNNEI. This CDR3 has 15 residues. The CDR3: CASSRPQGTGNEQFF. The DNA of the CDR3 is TGTGCCAGCAGTCGACCCCAGGGTACGGGCAATGAGCAGTTCTTC.